The rows below give T cell receptor beta chains drawn from one sample of a study of T cells in Graves' hyperthyroidism and ophthalmopathy. Using its own MiXCR run on the multiplex PCR reads, TCRdb lists one record per CDR3 protein. The repertoire holds some 250,000 distinct CDR3 sequences, with 13% to 15% as singletons. Sequenced material: blood. These receptors were obtained from a woman aged 45 to 65 with Graves' hyperthyroidism that later progressed to Graves' ophthalmopathy. Each CDR3 is given with its conserved first and last residue. The D gene is left open where the match is weak. Where a row states a size, it is once, few, many or the class of an expanded clone; other rows omit it.

.	few	TRBV20-1	TRBJ2-1	CSARDLASGPGENNEQFF	TGCAGTGCTAGAGATCTGGCGTCGGGGCCCGGTGAAAACAATGAGCAGTTCTTC
.	many	TRBV3-1	TRBJ2-5	CASSQDPPTSQETQYF	TGTGCCAGCAGCCAAGATCCCCCAACTAGCCAGGAGACCCAGTACTTC
TRBD1	many	TRBV3-1	TRBJ2-1	CASSQVGGSTYNEQFF	TGTGCCAGCAGCCAAGTAGGGGGCTCCACCTACAATGAGCAGTTCTTC
.	many	TRBV20-1	TRBJ1-1	CSAQGRGATEAFF	TGCAGTGCCCAAGGGCGGGGAGCCACTGAAGCTTTCTTT
.	few	TRBV20-1	TRBJ2-1	CSASGLKRYNEQFF	TGCAGTGCTTCCGGACTAAAACGCTACAATGAGCAGTTCTTC
.	many	TRBV10-3	TRBJ2-1	CAISTTRSSYNEQFF	TGTGCCATCAGTACGACTAGGAGCTCCTACAATGAGCAGTTCTTC
.	.	TRBV19	TRBJ2-3	CASSIGGSRTDTQYF	TGTGCCAGTAGTATAGGGGGCAGCCGCACAGATACGCAGTATTTT
.	many	TRBV29-1	TRBJ2-7	CSVRPGRGLVEQYF	TGCAGCGTGAGACCGGGGAGGGGGCTGGTCGAGCAGTACTTC
.	.	TRBV19	TRBJ2-5	CASSGRGVGGTQYF	TGTGCCAGTAGTGGCCGGGGCGTGGGGGGGACCCAGTACTTC
TRBD1	many	TRBV20-1	TRBJ2-7	CSAISGQGVGYEQYF	TGCAGTGCTATCAGCGGACAGGGAGTCGGCTACGAGCAGTACTTC
TRBD2	.	TRBV19	TRBJ2-7	CASSMDSGRAREQYF	TGTGCCAGTAGTATGGATAGCGGGAGGGCCAGGGAGCAGTACTTC
.	many	TRBV2	TRBJ2-3	CASLTDTQYF	TGTGCCAGCTTAACAGATACGCAGTATTTT
TRBD2	many	TRBV19	TRBJ2-7	CASSPGEGSYEQYF	TGTGCCAGTAGCCCCGGGGAGGGCTCCTACGAGCAGTACTTC
TRBD2	many	TRBV10-3	TRBJ2-1	CATATSGNYNEQFF	TGTGCCACCGCAACTAGCGGGAACTACAATGAGCAGTTCTTC
TRBD1	many	TRBV27	TRBJ2-5	CASSLLGQGGQETQYF	TGTGCCAGCAGTTTATTGGGACAGGGGGGACAAGAGACCCAGTACTTC
TRBD2	.	TRBV5-1	TRBJ2-3	CASSLDSGSPTDTQYF	TGCGCCAGCAGCTTGGATAGCGGGAGTCCCACAGATACGCAGTATTTT
.	.	TRBV11-2	TRBJ1-1	CASRRGRTEAFF	TGTGCCAGCAGAAGAGGACGGACTGAAGCTTTCTTT
TRBD1	few	TRBV20-1	TRBJ1-2	CSVTDREKGGYGYTF	TGCAGTGTTACGGACAGGGAAAAGGGGGGTTATGGCTACACCTTC
TRBD1	.	TRBV9	TRBJ2-3	CASSVAGGQGGDTQYF	TGTGCCAGCAGCGTAGCAGGGGGACAGGGGGGAGATACGCAGTATTTT
TRBD1	many	TRBV25-1	TRBJ2-7	CASSGQGAYEQYF	TGTGCCAGCAGTGGACAGGGGGCCTACGAGCAGTACTTC
TRBD2	many	TRBV20-1	TRBJ2-5	CSASPGGRQETQYF	TGCAGTGCTAGCCCGGGGGGACGTCAAGAGACCCAGTACTTC
.	many	TRBV2	TRBJ1-5	CASTPATAGNQPQHF	TGTGCCAGCACCCCCGCGACAGCCGGCAATCAGCCCCAGCATTTT
.	many	TRBV28	TRBJ1-2	CASSFGRRGGFNYGYTF	TGTGCCAGCAGTTTCGGACGCAGAGGGGGTTTTAACTATGGCTACACCTTC
.	few	TRBV5-4	TRBJ2-7	CASSKDRSGYEQYF	TGTGCCAGCAGCAAAGACAGATCAGGCTACGAGCAGTACTTC
.	many	TRBV28	TRBJ1-3	CASSLTAGNTIYF	TGTGCCAGCAGTTTGACTGCCGGAAACACCATATATTTT
.	few	TRBV3-1	TRBJ2-7	CASSQDTRSLYF	TGTGCCAGCAGCCAAGATACGCGGAGCCTATATTTC
.	many	TRBV20-1	TRBJ1-2	CSAGKGQQDGYTF	TGCAGTGCTGGGAAAGGGCAGCAAGATGGCTACACCTTC
.	many	TRBV2	TRBJ1-5	CASSEETGSQPQHF	TGTGCCAGCAGTGAAGAAACAGGGTCTCAGCCCCAGCATTTT
TRBD1	many	TRBV28	TRBJ2-7	CASSLTGGPYEQYF	TGTGCCAGCAGTTTGACAGGGGGACCCTACGAGCAGTACTTC
.	many	TRBV3-1	TRBJ2-3	CASSQGVGSDTQYF	TGTGCCAGCAGCCAAGGGGTGGGCAGCGATACGCAGTATTTT
TRBD1	many	TRBV27	TRBJ2-1	CASSLTGGRYNEQFF	TGTGCCAGCAGTTTGACAGGGGGACGCTACAATGAGCAGTTCTTC
.	many	TRBV12-3/TRBV12-4	TRBJ2-1	CASSLAGGRGLSEQFF	TGTGCCAGCAGTTTAGCCGGGGGGAGGGGGCTAAGTGAGCAGTTCTTC
.	few	TRBV5-1	TRBJ1-2	CASSLARTEYGYTF	TGCGCCAGCAGCTTGGCCCGGACAGAATATGGCTACACCTTC
.	many	TRBV5-1	TRBJ2-5	CASSRRQTKETQYF	TGCGCCAGCAGCCGTCGACAGACGAAAGAGACCCAGTACTTC
.	many	TRBV6-2/TRBV6-3	TRBJ2-7	CASSPFVGYHAYEQYF	TGTGCCAGCAGTCCCTTCGTAGGGTATCATGCCTACGAGCAGTACTTC
TRBD2	.	TRBV29-1	TRBJ2-5	CSVSGREIRETQYF	TGCAGCGTGAGCGGGAGGGAGATACGAGAGACCCAGTACTTC
TRBD2	.	TRBV5-1	TRBJ2-1	CASSTEASGVSSYNEQFF	TGCGCCAGCAGCACCGAGGCTAGCGGGGTAAGCTCCTACAATGAGCAGTTCTTC
.	many	TRBV2	TRBJ2-1	CASNSGLYNEQFF	TGTGCCAGCAACTCGGGACTTTACAATGAGCAGTTCTTC
TRBD2	many	TRBV6-6	TRBJ2-1	CASSYSMVAGGYEQFF	TGTGCCAGCAGTTACTCGATGGTAGCGGGAGGTTATGAGCAGTTCTTC
TRBD2	many	TRBV28	TRBJ2-7	CASSRLAEYYEQYF	TGTGCCAGCAGCAGACTAGCGGAATACTACGAGCAGTACTTC
.	few	TRBV9	TRBJ1-3	CASSLSHTDTIYF	TGTGCCAGCAGCCTAAGCCACACGGACACCATATATTTT
.	many	TRBV30	TRBJ2-3	CAWTLTGASTDTQYF	TGTGCCTGGACCTTAACCGGGGCGAGCACAGATACGCAGTATTTT
.	many	TRBV13	TRBJ2-7	CASSLEGKPTEQYF	TGTGCCAGCAGCTTAGAGGGGAAGCCGACCGAGCAGTACTTC
.	many	TRBV28	TRBJ1-2	CASSLSLSGYGYTF	TGTGCCAGCAGTTTATCCTTGAGCGGCTATGGCTACACCTTC
.	many	TRBV11-3	TRBJ2-2	CASSSQGRDTGELFF	TGTGCCAGCAGCTCTCAGGGGAGGGACACCGGGGAGCTGTTTTTT
TRBD1	few	TRBV30	TRBJ2-5	CAWSPIWTGGKTQYF	TGTGCCTGGAGCCCGATCTGGACAGGGGGCAAGACCCAGTACTTC
.	.	TRBV4-1	TRBJ1-5	CASSQRAAQGSGSNQPQHF	TGCGCCAGCAGCCAAAGGGCGGCACAGGGCTCGGGGAGCAATCAGCCCCAGCATTTT
.	many	TRBV11-2	TRBJ1-1	CASSLRMNTEAFF	TGTGCCAGCAGCTTGCGAATGAACACTGAAGCTTTCTTT
.	many	TRBV20-1	TRBJ1-2	CSATTVNYGYTF	TGCAGTGCTACGACAGTAAACTATGGCTACACCTTC
.	many	TRBV3-1	TRBJ1-4	CASSPSSNEKLFF	TGTGCCAGCAGCCCCTCATCGAATGAAAAACTGTTTTTT